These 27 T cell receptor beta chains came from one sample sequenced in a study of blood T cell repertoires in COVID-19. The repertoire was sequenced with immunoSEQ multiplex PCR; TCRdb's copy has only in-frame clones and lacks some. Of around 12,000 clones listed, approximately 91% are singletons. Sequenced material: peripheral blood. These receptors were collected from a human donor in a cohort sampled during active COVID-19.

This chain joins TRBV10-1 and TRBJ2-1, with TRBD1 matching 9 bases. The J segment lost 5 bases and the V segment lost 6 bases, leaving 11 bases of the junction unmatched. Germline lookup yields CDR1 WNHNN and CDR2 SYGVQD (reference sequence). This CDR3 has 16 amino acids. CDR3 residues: CASSDNRGPVHNEQFF. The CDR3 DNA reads TGCGCCAGCAGCGACAACAGGGGGCCAGTCCACAATGAGCAGTTCTTC.

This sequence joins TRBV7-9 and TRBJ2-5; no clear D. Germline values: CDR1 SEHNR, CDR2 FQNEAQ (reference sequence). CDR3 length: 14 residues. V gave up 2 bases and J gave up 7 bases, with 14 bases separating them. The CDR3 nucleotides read TGTGCCAGCAGCTTATCGTCCCCAGGTGGGACCCAGTACTTC. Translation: CASSLSSPGGTQYF.

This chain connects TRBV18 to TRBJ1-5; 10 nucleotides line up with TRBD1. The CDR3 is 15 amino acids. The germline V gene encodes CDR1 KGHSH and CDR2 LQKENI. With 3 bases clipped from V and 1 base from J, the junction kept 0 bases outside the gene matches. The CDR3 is CASSPGQGSNQPQHF. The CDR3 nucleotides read TGTGCCAGCTCACCGGGACAGGGGAGCAATCAGCCCCAGCATTTT.

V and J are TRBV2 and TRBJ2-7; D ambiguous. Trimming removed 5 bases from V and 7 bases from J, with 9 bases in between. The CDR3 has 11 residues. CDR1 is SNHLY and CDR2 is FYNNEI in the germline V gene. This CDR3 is CASSIGREQYF. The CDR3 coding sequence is TGTGCCAGCAGTATTGGCAGAGAGCAGTACTTC.

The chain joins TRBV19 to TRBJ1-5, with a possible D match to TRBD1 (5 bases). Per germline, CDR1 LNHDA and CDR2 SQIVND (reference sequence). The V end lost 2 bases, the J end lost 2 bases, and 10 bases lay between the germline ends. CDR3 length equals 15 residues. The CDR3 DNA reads TGTGCCAGTAGTATACCAAAGACAGGCAATCAGCCCCAGCATTTT. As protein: CASSIPKTGNQPQHF.

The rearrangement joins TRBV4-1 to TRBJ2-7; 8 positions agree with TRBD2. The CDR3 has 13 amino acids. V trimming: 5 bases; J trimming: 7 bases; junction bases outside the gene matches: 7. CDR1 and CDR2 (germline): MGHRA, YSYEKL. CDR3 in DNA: TGCGCCAGCAGCTACGGACTAGCTGGTGAGCAGTACTTC. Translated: CASSYGLAGEQYF.

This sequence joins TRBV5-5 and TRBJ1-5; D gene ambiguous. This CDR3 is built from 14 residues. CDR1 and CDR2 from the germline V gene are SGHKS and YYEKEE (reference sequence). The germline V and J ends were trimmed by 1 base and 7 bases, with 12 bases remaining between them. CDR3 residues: CASSLISSSQPQHF. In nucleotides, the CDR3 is TGTGCCAGCAGCTTGATATCAAGTAGCCAGCCCCAGCATTTT.

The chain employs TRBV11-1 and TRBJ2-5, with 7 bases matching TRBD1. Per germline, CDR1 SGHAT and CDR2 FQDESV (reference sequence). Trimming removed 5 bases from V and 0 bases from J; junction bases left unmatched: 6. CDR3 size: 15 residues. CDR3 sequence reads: CASSRDSRYQETQYF. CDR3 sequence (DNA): TGTGCCAGCAGCCGGGACAGTCGGTACCAAGAGACCCAGTACTTC.

CDR3 protein: CASSPGDRVEKLFF. The DNA of the CDR3 is TGTGCCAGCAGCCCAGGAGACAGGGTTGAAAAACTGTTTTTT. V and J are TRBV5-5 and TRBJ1-4; TRBD1 agrees at 7 bases. The CDR3 totals 14 residues. Germline CDR1 and CDR2: SGHKS and YYEKEE (reference sequence). V was clipped by 4 bases and J by 7 bases; unmatched bases: 7.

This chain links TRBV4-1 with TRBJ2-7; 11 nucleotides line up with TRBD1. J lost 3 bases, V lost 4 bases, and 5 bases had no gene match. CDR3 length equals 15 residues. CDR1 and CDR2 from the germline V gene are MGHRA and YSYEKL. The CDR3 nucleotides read TGCGCCAGCAGCCGAGGACAGGGGGCAGGCTACGAGCAGTACTTC. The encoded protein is CASSRGQGAGYEQYF.

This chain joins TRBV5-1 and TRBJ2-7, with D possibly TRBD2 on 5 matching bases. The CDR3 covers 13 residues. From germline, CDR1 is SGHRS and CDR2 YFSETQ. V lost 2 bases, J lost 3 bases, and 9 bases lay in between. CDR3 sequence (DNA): TGCGCCAGCAGCTTAGAGCGGAGCTACGAGCAGTACTTC. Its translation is CASSLERSYEQYF.

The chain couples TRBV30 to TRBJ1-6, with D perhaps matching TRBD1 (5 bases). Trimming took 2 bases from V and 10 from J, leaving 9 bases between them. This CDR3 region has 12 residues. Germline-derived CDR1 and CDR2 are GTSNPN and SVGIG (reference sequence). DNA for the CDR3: TGTGCCTGGAGTAGGAGGGGCTCACCCCTCCACTTT. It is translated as CAWSRRGSPLHF.

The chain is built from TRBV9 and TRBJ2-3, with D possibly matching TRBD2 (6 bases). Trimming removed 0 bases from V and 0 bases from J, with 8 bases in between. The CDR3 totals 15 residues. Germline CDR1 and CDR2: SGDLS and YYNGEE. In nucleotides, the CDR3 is TGTGCCAGCAGCGTAGGGCGGGGTAGCACAGATACGCAGTATTTT. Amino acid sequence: CASSVGRGSTDTQYF.

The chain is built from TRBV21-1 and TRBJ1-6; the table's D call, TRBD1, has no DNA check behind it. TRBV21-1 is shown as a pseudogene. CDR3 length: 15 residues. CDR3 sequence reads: CATSGTASYNSPLHF. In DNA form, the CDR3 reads TGTGCCACCTCCGGGACAGCCTCCTATAATTCACCCCTCCACTTT.

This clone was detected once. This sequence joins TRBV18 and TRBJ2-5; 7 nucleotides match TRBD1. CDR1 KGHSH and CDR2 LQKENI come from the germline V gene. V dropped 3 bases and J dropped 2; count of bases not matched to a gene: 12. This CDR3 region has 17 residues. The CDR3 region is CASSPDLPDRSQETQYF. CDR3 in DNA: TGTGCCAGCTCACCTGATCTCCCGGACAGGAGTCAAGAGACCCAGTACTTC.

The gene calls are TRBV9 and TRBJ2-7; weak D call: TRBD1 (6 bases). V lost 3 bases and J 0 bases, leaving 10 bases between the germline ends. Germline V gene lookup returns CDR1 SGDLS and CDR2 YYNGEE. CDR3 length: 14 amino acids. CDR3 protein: CASSAGTPSYEQYF. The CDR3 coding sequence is TGTGCCAGCAGCGCCGGGACACCCTCCTACGAGCAGTACTTC.

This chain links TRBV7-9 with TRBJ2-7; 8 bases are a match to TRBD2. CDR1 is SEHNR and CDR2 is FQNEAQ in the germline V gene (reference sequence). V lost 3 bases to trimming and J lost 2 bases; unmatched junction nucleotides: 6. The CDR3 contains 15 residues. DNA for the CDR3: TGTGCCAGCAGCTTTAGCGGGGAACTGGCCTACGAGCAGTACTTC. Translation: CASSFSGELAYEQYF.

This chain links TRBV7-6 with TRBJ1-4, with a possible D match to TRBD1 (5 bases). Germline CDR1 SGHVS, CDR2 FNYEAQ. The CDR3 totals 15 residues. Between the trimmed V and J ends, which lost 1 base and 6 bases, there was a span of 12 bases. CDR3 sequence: CASSLEQARYEKLFF. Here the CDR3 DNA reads TGTGCCAGCAGCTTAGAACAGGCGCGGTATGAAAAACTGTTTTTT.

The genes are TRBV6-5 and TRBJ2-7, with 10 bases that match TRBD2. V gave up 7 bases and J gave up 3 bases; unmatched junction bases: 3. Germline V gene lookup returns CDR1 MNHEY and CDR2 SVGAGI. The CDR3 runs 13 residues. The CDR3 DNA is TGTGCCAGCACTAGCGGGGGCCTCTACGAGCAGTACTTC. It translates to CASTSGGLYEQYF.

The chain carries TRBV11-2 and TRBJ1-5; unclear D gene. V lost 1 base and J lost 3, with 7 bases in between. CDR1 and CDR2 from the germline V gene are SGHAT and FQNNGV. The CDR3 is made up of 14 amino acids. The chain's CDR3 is CASSLGQINQPQHF. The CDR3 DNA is TGTGCCAGCAGCTTAGGGCAGATCAATCAGCCCCAGCATTTT.

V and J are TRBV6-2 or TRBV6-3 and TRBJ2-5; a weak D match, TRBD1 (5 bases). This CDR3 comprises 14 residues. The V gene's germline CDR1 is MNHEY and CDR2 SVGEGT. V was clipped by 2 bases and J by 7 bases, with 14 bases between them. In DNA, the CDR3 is TGTGCCAGCAGTTACAAGGGGTCGATCGGGACCCAGTACTTC. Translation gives CASSYKGSIGTQYF.

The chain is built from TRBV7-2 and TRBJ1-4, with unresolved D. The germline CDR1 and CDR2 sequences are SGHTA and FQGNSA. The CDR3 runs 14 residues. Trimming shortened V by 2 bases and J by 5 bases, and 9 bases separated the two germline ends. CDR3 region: CASSLQVFNEKLFF. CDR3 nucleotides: TGTGCCAGCAGCTTACAGGTTTTCAATGAAAAACTGTTTTTT.

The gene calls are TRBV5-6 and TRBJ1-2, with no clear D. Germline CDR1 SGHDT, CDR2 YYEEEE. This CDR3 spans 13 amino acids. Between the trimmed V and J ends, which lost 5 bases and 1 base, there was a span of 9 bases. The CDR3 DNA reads TGTGCCAGCAGTCATGACAATAACTATGGCTACACCTTC. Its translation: CASSHDNNYGYTF.

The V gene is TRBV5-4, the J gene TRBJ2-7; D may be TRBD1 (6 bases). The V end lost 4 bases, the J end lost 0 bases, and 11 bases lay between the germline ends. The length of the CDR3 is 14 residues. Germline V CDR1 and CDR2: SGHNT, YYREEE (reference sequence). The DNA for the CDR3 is TGTGCCAGCAGCCTGGACAGTGTCTCCTACGAGCAGTACTTC. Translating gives CASSLDSVSYEQYF.

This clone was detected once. CDR3 amino acids: CAISWASGGLKTQYF. CDR3 DNA sequence: TGTGCCATCAGTTGGGCTAGCGGGGGGTTGAAGACCCAGTACTTC. This rearrangement joins TRBV10-3 to TRBJ2-5, with 11 bases fitting TRBD2. The CDR3 runs 15 residues. J lost 6 bases, V lost 5 bases, and 8 bases had no gene match. Germline loops: CDR1 ENHRY, CDR2 SYGVKD.

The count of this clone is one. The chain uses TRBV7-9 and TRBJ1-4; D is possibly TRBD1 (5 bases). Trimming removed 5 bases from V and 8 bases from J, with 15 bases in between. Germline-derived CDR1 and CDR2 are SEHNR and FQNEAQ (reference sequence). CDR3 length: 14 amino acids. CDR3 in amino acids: CASSPAGVEEKLFF. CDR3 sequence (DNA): TGTGCCAGCAGCCCCGCGGGGGTAGAGGAAAAACTGTTTTTT.

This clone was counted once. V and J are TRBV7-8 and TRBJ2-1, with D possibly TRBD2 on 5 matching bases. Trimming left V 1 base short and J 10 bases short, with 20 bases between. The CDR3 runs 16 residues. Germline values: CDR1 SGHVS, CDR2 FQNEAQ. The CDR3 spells CASSLDPSLLNGEQFF. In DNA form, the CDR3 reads TGTGCCAGCAGCTTAGATCCTAGCCTGCTCAATGGCGAGCAGTTCTTC.